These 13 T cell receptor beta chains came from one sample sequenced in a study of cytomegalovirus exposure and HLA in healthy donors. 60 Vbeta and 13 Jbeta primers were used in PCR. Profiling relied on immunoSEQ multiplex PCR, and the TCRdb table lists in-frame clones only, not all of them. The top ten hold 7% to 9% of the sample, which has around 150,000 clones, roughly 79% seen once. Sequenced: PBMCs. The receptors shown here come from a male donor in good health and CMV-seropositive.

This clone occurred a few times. CDR3 sequence reads: CASSPRGLAGGNTGELFF. The CDR3 nucleotides are TGTGCCAGCAGCCCCCGGGGACTAGCGGGGGGGAACACCGGGGAGCTGTTTTTT. The chain links TRBV7-8 to TRBJ2-2; 15 bases are shared with TRBD2. CDR3 size: 18 residues. CDR1 SGHVS and CDR2 FQNEAQ come from the germline V gene. V lost 5 bases and J lost 1; bases outside the gene matches: 5.

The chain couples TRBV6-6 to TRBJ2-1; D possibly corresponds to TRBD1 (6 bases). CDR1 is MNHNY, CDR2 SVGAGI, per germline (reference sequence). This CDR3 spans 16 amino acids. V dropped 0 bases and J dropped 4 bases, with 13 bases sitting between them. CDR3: CASSYSSQGPYNEQFF. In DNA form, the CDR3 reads TGTGCCAGCAGTTACTCTTCACAGGGACCTTACAATGAGCAGTTCTTC.

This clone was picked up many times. CDR3 sequence reads: CAISTGTAFTNTEAFF. CDR3 sequence (DNA): TGTGCCATCAGCACCGGGACAGCTTTTACGAACACTGAAGCTTTCTTT. V gene TRBV10-3 combines with J gene TRBJ1-1; 7 bases agree with TRBD1. The germline CDR1 and CDR2 sequences are ENHRY and SYGVKD. The CDR3 covers 16 residues. V gave up 6 bases and J gave up 1 base; unmatched junction bases: 11.

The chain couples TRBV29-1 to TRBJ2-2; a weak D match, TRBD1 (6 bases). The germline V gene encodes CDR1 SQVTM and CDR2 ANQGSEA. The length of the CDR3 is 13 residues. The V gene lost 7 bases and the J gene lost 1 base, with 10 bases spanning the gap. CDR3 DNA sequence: TGCAGCGCTACGACAGGGAACACCGGGGAGCTGTTTTTT. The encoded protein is CSATTGNTGELFF.

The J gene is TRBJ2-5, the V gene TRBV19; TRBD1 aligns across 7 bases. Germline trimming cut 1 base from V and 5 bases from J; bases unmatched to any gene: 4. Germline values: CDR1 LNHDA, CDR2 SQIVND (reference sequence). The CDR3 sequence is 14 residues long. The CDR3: CASSIGETGETQYF. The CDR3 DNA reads TGTGCCAGTAGTATAGGCGAGACAGGGGAGACCCAGTACTTC.

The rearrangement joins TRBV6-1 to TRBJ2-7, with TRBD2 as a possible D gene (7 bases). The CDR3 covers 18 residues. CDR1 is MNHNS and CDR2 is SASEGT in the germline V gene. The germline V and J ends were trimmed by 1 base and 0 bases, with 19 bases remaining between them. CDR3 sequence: CASSEVGRGGRFSYEQYF. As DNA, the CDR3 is TGTGCCAGCAGTGAAGTCGGTCGCGGGGGCCGCTTCTCCTACGAGCAGTACTTC.

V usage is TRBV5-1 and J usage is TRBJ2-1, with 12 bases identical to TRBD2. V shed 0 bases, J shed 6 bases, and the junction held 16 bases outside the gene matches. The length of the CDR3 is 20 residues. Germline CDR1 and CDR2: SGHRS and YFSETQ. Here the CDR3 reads CASSLAGGLAGGPGVNEQFF. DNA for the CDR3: TGCGCCAGCAGCTTGGCCGGGGGGCTAGCGGGGGGGCCAGGGGTCAATGAGCAGTTCTTC.

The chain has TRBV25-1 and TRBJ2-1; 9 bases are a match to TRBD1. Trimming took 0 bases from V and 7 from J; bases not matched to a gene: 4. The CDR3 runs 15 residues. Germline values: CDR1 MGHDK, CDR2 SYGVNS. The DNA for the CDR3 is TGTGCCAGCAGTGAATACACAGGGGGCATAAATGAGCAGTTCTTC. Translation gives CASSEYTGGINEQFF.

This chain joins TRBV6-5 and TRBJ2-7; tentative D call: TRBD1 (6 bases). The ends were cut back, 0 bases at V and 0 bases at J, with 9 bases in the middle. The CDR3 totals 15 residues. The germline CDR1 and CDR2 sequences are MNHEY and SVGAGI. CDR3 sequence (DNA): TGTGCCAGCAGTTACTCGAGGGGGAGCTCCTACGAGCAGTACTTC. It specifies CASSYSRGSSYEQYF.

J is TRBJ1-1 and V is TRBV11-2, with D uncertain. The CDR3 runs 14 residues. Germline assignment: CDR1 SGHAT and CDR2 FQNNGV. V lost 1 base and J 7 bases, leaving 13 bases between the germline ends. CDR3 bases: TGTGCCAGCAGCTTAGGCCGGGCGGCGGGTGAAGCTTTCTTT. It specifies CASSLGRAAGEAFF.

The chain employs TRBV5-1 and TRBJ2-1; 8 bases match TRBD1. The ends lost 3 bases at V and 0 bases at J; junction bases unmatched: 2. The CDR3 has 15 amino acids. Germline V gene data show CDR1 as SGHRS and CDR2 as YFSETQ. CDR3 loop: CASSWTGSSYNEQFF. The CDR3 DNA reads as TGCGCCAGCAGCTGGACAGGGAGCTCCTACAATGAGCAGTTCTTC.

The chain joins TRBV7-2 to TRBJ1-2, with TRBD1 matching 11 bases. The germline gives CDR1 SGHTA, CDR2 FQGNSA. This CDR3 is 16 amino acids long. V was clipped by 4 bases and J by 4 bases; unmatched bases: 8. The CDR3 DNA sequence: TGTGCCAGCAGCTCCATTCCCGGGACAGGGGGCTATGGCTACACCTTC. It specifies CASSSIPGTGGYGYTF.

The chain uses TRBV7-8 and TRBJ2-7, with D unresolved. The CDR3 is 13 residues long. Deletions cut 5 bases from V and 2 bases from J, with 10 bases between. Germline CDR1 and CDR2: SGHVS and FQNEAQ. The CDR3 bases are TGTGCCAGCAGCCCAGGTGGTGCCTACGAGCAGTACTTC. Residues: CASSPGGAYEQYF.